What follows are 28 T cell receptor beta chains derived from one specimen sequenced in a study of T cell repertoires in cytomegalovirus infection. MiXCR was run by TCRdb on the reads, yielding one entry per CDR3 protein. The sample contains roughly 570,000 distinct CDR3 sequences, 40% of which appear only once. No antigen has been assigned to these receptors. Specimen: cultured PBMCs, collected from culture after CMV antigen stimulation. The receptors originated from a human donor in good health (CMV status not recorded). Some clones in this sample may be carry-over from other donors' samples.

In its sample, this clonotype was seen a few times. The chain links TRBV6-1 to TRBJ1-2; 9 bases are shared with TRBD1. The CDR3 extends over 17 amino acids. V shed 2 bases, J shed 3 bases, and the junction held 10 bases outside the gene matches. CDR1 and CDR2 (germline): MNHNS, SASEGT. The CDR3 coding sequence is TGTGCCAGCAGTGAACTGGCCCAGAGACAGGGGGACTATGGCTACACCTTC. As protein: CASSELAQRQGDYGYTF.

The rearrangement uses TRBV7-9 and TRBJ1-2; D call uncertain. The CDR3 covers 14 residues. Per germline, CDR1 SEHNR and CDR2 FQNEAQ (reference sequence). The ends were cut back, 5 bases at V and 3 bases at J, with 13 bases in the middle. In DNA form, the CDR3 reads TGTGCCAGCAGCCCCCCGTGGGCGGACTATGGCTACACCTTC. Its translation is CASSPPWADYGYTF. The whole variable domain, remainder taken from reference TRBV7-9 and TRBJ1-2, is DTGVSQNPRHKITKRGQNVTFRCDPISEHNRLYWYRQTLGQGPEFLTYFQNEAQLEKSRLLSDRFSAERPKGSFSTLEIQRTEQGDSAMYLCASSPPWADYGYTFGSGTRLTVV.

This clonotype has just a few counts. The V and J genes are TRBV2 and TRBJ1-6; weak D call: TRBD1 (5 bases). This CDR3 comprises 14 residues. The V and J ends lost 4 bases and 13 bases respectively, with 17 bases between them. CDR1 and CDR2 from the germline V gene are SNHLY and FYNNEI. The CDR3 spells CASSGNRLGLPLHF. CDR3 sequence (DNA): TGTGCCAGCAGTGGGAACCGCTTGGGACTCCCCCTCCACTTT.

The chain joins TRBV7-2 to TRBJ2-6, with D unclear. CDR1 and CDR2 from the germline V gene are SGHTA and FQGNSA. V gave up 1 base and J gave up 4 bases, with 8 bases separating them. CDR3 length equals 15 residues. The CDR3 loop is CASSLVSSGANVLTF. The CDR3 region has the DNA TGTGCCAGCAGCTTAGTTAGCTCCGGGGCCAACGTCCTGACTTTC.

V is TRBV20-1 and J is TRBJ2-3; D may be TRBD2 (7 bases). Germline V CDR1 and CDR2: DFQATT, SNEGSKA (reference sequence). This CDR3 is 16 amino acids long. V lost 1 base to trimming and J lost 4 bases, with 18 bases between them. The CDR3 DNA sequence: TGCAGTGCTAGAGTTCCTCTGGGGGGGGGGCCAGATACGCAGTATTTT. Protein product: CSARVPLGGGPDTQYF.

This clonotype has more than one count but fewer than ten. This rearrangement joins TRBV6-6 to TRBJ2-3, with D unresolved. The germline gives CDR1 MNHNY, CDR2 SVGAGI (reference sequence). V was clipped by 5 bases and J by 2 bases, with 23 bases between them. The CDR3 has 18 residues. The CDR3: CASSPRFPYILTTDTQYF. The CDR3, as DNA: TGTGCCAGCAGTCCTCGATTCCCCTACATACTGACCACAGATACGCAGTATTTT.

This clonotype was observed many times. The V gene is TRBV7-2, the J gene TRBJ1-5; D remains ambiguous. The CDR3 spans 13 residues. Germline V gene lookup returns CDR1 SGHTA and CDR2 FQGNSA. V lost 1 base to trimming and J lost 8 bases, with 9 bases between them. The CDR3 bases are TGTGCCAGCAGCTTAGAGACGGGGAAGCCCCAGCATTTT. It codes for CASSLETGKPQHF. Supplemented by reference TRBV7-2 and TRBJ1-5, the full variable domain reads GAGVSQSPSNKVTEKGKDVELRCDPISGHTALYWYRQSLGQGLEFLIYFQGNSAPDKSGLPSDRFSAERTGGSVSTLTIQRTQQEDSAVYLCASSLETGKPQHFGDGTRLSIL.

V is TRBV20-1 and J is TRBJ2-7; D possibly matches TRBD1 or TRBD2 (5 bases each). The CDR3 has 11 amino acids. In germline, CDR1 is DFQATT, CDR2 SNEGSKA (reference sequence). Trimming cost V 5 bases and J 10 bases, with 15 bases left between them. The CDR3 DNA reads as TGCAGTGCTTACTTCTCCGGGGCCCAGTACTTC. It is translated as CSAYFSGAQYF.

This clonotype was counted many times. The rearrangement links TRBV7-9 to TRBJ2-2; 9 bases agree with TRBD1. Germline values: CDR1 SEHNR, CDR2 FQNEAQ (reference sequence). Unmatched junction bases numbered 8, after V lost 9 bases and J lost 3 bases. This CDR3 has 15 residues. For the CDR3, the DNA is TGTGCCAGAGGGACAGGGCCGGGGGACACCGGGGAGCTGTTTTTT. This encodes CARGTGPGDTGELFF.

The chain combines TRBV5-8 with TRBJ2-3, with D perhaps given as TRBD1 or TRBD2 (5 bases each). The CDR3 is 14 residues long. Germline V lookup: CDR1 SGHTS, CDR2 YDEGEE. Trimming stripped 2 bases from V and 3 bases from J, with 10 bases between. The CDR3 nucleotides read TGTGCCAGCAGCTTCGGGACCCAAACAGATACGCAGTATTTT. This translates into CASSFGTQTDTQYF.

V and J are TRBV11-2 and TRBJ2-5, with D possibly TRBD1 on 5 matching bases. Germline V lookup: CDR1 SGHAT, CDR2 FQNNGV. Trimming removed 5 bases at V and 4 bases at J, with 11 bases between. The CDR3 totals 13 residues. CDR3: CASSQQEGETQYF. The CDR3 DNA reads TGTGCCAGCAGCCAACAGGAAGGAGAGACCCAGTACTTC.

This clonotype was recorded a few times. The CDR3 loop is CASSLRGRDYEQYF. For the CDR3, the DNA is TGTGCCAGCAGCTTGAGGGGACGAGACTACGAGCAGTACTTC. J is TRBJ2-7 and V is TRBV5-4; either TRBD1 or TRBD2 may fit D (5 bases each). Trimming took 1 base from V and 3 from J, leaving 11 bases between them. The V gene's germline CDR1 is SGHNT and CDR2 YYREEE (reference sequence). This CDR3 region has 14 residues.

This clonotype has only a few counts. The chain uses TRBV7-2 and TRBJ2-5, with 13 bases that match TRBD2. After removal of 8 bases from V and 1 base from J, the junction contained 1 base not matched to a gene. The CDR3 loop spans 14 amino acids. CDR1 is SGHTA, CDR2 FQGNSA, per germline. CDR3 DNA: TGTGCCAGCGGGACTAGCGGGGTCCAAGAGACCCAGTACTTC. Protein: CASGTSGVQETQYF.

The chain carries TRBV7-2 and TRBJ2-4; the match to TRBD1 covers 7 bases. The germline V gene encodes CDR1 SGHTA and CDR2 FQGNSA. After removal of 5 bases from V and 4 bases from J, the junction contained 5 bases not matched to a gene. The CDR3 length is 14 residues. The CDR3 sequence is CASSQGQTKNIQYF. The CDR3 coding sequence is TGTGCCAGCAGCCAGGGACAGACGAAAAACATTCAGTACTTC. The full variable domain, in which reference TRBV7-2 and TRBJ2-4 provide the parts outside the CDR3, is GAGVSQSPSNKVTEKGKDVELRCDPISGHTALYWYRQSLGQGLEFLIYFQGNSAPDKSGLPSDRFSAERTGGSVSTLTIQRTQQEDSAVYLCASSQGQTKNIQYFGAGTRLSVL.

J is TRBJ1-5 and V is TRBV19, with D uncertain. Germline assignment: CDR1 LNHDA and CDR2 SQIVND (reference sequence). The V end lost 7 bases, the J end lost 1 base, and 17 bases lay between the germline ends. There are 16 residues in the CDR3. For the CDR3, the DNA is TGTGCCAGTACTAATCCCGCGCGAGGGAGCAATCAGCCCCAGCATTTT. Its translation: CASTNPARGSNQPQHF.

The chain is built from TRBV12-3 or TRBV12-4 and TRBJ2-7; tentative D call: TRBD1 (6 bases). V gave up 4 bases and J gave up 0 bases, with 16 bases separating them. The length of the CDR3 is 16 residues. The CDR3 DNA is TGTGCCAGCAGTTCACACTCGACAGGTTACTCCTACGAGCAGTACTTC. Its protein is CASSSHSTGYSYEQYF.

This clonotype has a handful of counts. The CDR3 protein is CASSPRDRGSPLHF. CDR3 DNA sequence: TGTGCCAGCAGCCCCCGGGACAGGGGTTCACCCCTCCACTTT. V and J are TRBV7-8 and TRBJ1-6, with 10 bases identical to TRBD1. Germline V gene data show CDR1 as SGHVS and CDR2 as FQNEAQ. CDR3 size: 14 residues. Trimming took 5 bases from V and 9 from J; bases not matched to a gene: 4.

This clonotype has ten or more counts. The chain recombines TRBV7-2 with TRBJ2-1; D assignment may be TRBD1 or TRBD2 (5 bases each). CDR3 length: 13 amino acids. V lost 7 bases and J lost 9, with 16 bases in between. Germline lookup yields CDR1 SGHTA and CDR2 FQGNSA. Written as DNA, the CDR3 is TGTGCCAGCACCCGGAATGGGGCGGGTGAGCAGTTCTTC. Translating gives CASTRNGAGEQFF.

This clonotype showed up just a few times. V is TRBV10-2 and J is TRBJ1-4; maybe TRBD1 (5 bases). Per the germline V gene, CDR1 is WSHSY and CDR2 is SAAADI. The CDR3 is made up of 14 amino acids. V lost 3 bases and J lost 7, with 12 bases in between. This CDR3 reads CASSDRAGSEKLFF. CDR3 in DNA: TGCGCCAGCAGTGACAGGGCGGGAAGTGAAAAACTGTTTTTT.

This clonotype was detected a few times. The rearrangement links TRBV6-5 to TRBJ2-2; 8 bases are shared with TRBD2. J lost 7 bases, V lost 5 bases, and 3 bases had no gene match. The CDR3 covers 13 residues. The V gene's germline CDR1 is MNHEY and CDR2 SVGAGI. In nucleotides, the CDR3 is TGTGCCAGCAGTACGGGGGGGAGCGGGGAGCTGTTTTTT. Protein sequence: CASSTGGSGELFF.

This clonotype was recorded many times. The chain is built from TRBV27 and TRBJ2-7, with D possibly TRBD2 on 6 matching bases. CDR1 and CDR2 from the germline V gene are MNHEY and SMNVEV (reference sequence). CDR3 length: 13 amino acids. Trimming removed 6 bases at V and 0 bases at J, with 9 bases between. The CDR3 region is CASRGEASYEQYF. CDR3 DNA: TGTGCCAGCAGGGGGGAGGCCTCCTACGAGCAGTACTTC.

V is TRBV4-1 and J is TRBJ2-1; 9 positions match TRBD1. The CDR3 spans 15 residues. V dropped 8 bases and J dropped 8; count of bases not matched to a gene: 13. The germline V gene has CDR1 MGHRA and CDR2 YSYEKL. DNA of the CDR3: TGCGCCAGCCGGGGACCGGGACAGGGAGTCCATGAGCAGTTCTTC. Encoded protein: CASRGPGQGVHEQFF.

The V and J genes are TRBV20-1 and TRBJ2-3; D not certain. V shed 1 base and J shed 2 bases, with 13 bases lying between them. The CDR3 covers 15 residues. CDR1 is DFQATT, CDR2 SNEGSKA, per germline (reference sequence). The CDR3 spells CSARGFGRYTDTQYF. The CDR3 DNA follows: TGCAGTGCTAGAGGTTTTGGTCGGTACACAGATACGCAGTATTTT.

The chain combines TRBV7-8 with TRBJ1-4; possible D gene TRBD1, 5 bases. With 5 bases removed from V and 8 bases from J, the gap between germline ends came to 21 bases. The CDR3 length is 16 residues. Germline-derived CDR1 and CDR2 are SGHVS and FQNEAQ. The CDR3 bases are TGTGCCAGCAGCCGTTACGGGGAATGGGGGGGGGAAAAACTGTTTTTT. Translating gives CASSRYGEWGGEKLFF. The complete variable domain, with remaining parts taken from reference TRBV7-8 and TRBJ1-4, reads GAGVSQSPRYKVAKRGQDVALRCDPISGHVSLFWYQQALGQGPEFLTYFQNEAQLDKSGLPSDRFFAERPEGSVSTLKIQRTQQEDSAVYLCASSRYGEWGGEKLFFGSGTQLSVL.

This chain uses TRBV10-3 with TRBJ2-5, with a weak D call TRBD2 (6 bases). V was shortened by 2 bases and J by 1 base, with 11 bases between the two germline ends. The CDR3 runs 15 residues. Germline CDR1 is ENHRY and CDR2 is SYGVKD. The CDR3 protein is CAISEATSLQETQYF. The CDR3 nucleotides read TGTGCCATCAGTGAGGCCACTAGCCTCCAAGAGACCCAGTACTTC.

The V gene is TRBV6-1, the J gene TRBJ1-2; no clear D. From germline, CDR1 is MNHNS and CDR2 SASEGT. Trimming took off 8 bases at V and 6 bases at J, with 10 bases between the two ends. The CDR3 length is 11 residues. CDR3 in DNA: TGTGCCAGCGGTACGGGGAATGGCTACACCTTC. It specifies CASGTGNGYTF.

The CDR3 is CASSSRDRGDTEAFF. The CDR3 DNA reads as TGTGCCAGCAGCTCCAGGGACAGGGGGGACACTGAAGCTTTCTTT. The chain combines TRBV7-2 with TRBJ1-1; 11 nucleotides align to TRBD1. With V trimmed by 4 bases and J by 3 bases, 4 bases remained unmatched. Germline CDR1 and CDR2: SGHTA and FQGNSA. This CDR3 spans 15 amino acids.

The CDR3: CASSILAGDLQETQYF. DNA of the CDR3: TGTGCCAGCAGCATCCTAGCGGGAGACCTACAAGAGACCCAGTACTTC. This sequence joins TRBV7-2 and TRBJ2-5; 10 bases align to TRBD2. The CDR3 length is 16 residues. CDR1 is SGHTA and CDR2 is FQGNSA in the germline V gene. Trimming removed 5 bases from V and 2 bases from J; junction bases left unmatched: 8.